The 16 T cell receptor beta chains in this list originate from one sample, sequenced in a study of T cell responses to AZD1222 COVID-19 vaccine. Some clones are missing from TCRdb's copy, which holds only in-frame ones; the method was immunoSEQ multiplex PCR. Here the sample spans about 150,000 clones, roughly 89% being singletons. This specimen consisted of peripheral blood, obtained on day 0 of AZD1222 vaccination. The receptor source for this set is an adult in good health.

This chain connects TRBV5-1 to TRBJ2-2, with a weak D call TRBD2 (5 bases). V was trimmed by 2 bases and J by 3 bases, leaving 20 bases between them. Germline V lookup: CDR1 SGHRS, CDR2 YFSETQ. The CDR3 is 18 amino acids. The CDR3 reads CASSLIYSGFGDTGELFF. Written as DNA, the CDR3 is TGCGCCAGCAGCTTAATTTACTCGGGGTTTGGGGACACCGGGGAGCTGTTTTTT.

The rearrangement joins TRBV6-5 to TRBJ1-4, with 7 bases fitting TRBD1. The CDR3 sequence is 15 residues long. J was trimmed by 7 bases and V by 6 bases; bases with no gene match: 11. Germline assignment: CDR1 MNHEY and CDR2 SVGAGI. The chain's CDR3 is CASSSRQGGGEKLFF. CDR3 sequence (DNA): TGTGCCAGCAGCTCCAGACAGGGCGGGGGTGAAAAACTGTTTTTT.

The CDR3 sequence is CASSYLRGVSGELFF. CDR3 coding DNA: TGCGCCAGCAGCTACCTGAGGGGGGTTAGCGGGGAGCTGTTTTTT. The chain uses TRBV5-1 and TRBJ2-2; D possibly uses TRBD1 or TRBD2 (6 bases each). The V end lost 3 bases, the J end lost 7 bases, and 16 bases lay between the germline ends. The CDR3 runs 15 residues. Germline V gives CDR1 SGHRS, CDR2 YFSETQ.

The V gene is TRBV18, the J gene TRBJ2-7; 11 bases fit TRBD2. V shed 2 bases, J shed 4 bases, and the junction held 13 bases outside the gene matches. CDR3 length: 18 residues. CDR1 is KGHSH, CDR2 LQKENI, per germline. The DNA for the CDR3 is TGTGCCAGCTCACCATCGGCCAAAGCAACTAGCGGGAGTTACGAGCAGTACTTC. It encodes CASSPSAKATSGSYEQYF.

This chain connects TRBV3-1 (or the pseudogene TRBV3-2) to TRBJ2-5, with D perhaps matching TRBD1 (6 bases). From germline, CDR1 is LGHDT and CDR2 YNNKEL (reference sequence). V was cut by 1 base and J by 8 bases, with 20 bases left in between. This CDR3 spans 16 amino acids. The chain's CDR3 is CASSQGPGAMRVTQYF. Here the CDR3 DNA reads TGTGCCAGCAGCCAAGGCCCAGGGGCGATGAGGGTTACCCAGTACTTC.

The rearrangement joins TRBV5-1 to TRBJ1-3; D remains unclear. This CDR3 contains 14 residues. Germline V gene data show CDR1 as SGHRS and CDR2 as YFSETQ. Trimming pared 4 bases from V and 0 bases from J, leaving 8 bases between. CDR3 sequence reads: CASSEAASGNTIYF. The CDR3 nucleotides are TGCGCCAGCAGCGAGGCCGCCTCTGGAAACACCATATATTTT.

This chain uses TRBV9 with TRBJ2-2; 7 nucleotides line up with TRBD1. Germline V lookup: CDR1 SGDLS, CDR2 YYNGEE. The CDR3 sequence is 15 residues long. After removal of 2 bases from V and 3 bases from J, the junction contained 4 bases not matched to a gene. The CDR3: CASSVTGTHTGELFF. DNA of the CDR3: TGTGCCAGCAGCGTGACAGGGACCCACACCGGGGAGCTGTTTTTT.

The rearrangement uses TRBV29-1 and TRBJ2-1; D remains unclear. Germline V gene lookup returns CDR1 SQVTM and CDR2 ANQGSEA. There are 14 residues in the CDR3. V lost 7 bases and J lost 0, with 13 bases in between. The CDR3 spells CSADQVSSYNEQFF. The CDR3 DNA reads TGCAGCGCCGACCAGGTCAGCTCCTACAATGAGCAGTTCTTC.

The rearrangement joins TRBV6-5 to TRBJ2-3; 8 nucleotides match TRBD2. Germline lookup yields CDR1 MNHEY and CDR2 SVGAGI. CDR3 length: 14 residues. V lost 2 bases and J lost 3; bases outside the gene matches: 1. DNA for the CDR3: TGTGCCAGCAGTTACGTAGCGGGGACAGATACGCAGTATTTT. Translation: CASSYVAGTDTQYF.

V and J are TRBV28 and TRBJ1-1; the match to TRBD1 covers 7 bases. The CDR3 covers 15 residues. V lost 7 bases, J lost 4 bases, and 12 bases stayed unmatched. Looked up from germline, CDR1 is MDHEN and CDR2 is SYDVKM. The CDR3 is CASKTQTGFGTEAFF. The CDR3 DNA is TGTGCCAGCAAAACCCAGACAGGGTTCGGCACTGAAGCTTTCTTT.

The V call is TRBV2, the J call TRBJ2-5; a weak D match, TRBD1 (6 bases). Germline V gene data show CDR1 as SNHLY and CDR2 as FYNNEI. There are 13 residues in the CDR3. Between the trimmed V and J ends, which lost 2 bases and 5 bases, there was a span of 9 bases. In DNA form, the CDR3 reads TGTGCCAGCAGTGAACAGGGGCTCGAGACCCAGTACTTC. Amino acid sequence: CASSEQGLETQYF.

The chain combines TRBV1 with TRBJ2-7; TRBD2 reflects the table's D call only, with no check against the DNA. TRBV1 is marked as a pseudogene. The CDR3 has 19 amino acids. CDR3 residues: CTSSQEGLAGYPRSYEQYF. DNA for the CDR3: TGCACCAGCAGCCAAGAAGGACTAGCGGGATATCCCCGCTCCTACGAGCAGTACTTC.

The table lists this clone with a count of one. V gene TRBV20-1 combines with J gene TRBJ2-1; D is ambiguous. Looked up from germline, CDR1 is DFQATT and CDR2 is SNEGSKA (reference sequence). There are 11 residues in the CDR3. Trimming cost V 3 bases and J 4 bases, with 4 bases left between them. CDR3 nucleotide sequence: TGCAGTGCTAGTTGGTACAATGAGCAGTTCTTC. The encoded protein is CSASWYNEQFF.

This CDR3 reads CASNLGGATKNIQYF. The CDR3, as DNA: TGTGCCAGCAACCTGGGGGGCGCGACCAAAAACATTCAGTACTTC. This chain uses TRBV5-5 with TRBJ2-4; D may match TRBD1 or TRBD2 (6 bases each). Germline V gene data show CDR1 as SGHKS and CDR2 as YYEKEE (reference sequence). The CDR3 contains 15 residues. The V gene lost 6 bases and the J gene lost 2 bases, with 15 bases spanning the gap.

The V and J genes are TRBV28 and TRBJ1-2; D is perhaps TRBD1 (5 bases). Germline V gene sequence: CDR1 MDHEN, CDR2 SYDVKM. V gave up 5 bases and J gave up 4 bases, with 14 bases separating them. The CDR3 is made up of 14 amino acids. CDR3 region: CASSPQPGGYGYTF. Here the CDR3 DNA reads TGTGCCAGCAGTCCCCAACCGGGGGGCTATGGCTACACCTTC.

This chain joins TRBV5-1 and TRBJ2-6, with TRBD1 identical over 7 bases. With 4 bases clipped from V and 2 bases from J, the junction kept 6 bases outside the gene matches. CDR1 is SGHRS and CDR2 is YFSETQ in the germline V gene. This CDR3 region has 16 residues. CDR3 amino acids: CASSGGQAPGANVLTF. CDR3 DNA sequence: TGCGCCAGCAGCGGCGGACAGGCCCCTGGGGCCAACGTCCTGACTTTC.